A selection of T cell receptor beta chains follows, all from one sample in a study of blood T cell repertoires in COVID-19. TCRdb keeps only in-frame clones here, not all; method: immunoSEQ multiplex PCR. Of some 89,000 clones listed, 80% to 90% were seen once; the top ten hold 15% to 19%. The source material was peripheral blood. The receptors derive from a human donor in a cohort sampled during active COVID-19. Each CDR3 is given with its conserved first and last residue. A D gene is named only where the DNA matches it firmly. For some rows the clone size is stated as once, few or many, or as a class when expanded; others skip it.

j_call cdr3_length clone_size v_call d_call cdr3_nt cdr3_aa
TRBJ2-7 18 . TRBV5-1 TRBD2 TGCGCCAGCAGCTTGTATCCTAGCGGGGGGGCCAGCTCCTACGAGCAGTACTTC CASSLYPSGGASSYEQYF
TRBJ2-7 13 . TRBV19 . TGTGCCAGTAGTATACAGGGGGGCTACGAGCAGTACTTC CASSIQGGYEQYF
TRBJ1-1 13 . TRBV5-4 TRBD1 TGTGCCAGCTCAACCGGACAGGGGACTGAAGCTTTCTTT CASSTGQGTEAFF
TRBJ2-7 15 . TRBV6-6 TRBD1 TGTGCCAGCAGTTACACCGGACAGGGGGCTTACGAGCAGTACTTC CASSYTGQGAYEQYF
TRBJ1-5 16 . TRBV6-1 . TGTGCCAGCAGTGAATGGCCGACATATAGCAATCAGCCCCAGCATTTT CASSEWPTYSNQPQHF
TRBJ2-2 15 . TRBV5-3 TRBD1 TGTGCCAGAAGCCTCCGGGACAGGGGTACCGGGGAGCTGTTTTTT CARSLRDRGTGELFF
TRBJ1-2 14 . TRBV27 TRBD1 TGTGCCAGCGGCCGGACAGGCTTAAACTATGGCTACACCTTC CASGRTGLNYGYTF
TRBJ1-5 15 . TRBV6-5 TRBD1 TGTGCCAGCACCCTAGGACAGGGAGGCAATCAGCCCCAGCATTTT CASTLGQGGNQPQHF
TRBJ1-1 15 . TRBV19 . TGTGCCAGTAGTGCCGAGCGAGTAGGTTATACTGAAGCTTTCTTT CASSAERVGYTEAFF
TRBJ1-2 17 . TRBV30 TRBD1 TGTGCCTGGACCCCTTTCGGGCAGGGGGATGTGAACTATGGCTACACCTTC CAWTPFGQGDVNYGYTF
TRBJ1-6 13 once TRBV5-8 . TGTGCCACCTCCCGATCCGGTTCTCCACCCCTCCACTTT CATSRSGSPPLHF
TRBJ2-5 16 . TRBV11-2 TRBD2 TGTGCCAGCAGCTTAAGAGCGGGAGGTCTCCAAGAGACCCAGTACTTC CASSLRAGGLQETQYF
TRBJ2-1 15 . TRBV13 . TGTGCCAGCAGCTTAGGACAGGGGGGGTACAATGAGCAGTTCTTC CASSLGQGGYNEQFF
TRBJ2-7 15 . TRBV27 TRBD2 TGTGCCAGCAGTTTATCCGGGACTACCTCCTACGAGCAGTACTTC CASSLSGTTSYEQYF
TRBJ2-1 13 few TRBV29-1 TRBD2 TGCAGCGCCGGGGGGGATACCTACAATGAGCAGTTCTTC CSAGGDTYNEQFF
TRBJ2-3 17 . TRBV4-1 TRBD2 TGCGCCAGCAGCCCGCGGACCGGGGGGTCTGGTACAGATACGCAGTATTTT CASSPRTGGSGTDTQYF